This TCR beta chain emerged from a study of T cell responses to AZD1222 COVID-19 vaccine. Between the trimmed V and J ends, which lost 4 bases and 7 bases, there was a span of 19 bases. Germline-derived CDR1 and CDR2 are SGHTA and FQGNSA. The CDR3 contains 15 residues. Clones were sequenced by immunoSEQ multiplex PCR, and TCRdb holds only the in-frame ones, with some missing. The table lists about 97,000 clones, 88% of them singletons. Source: peripheral blood, taken on day 0 of AZD1222 vaccination. The sequence was collected from an adult in good health. The chain carries TRBV7-2 and TRBJ2-5; D might be TRBD1 (6 bases). For the CDR3, the DNA is TGTGCCAGCAGCTCAAAGACAGGCGGCATCGGGACCCAGTACTTC. The encoded protein is CASSSKTGGIGTQYF. The full variable domain, rest sourced from reference TRBV7-2 and TRBJ2-5, is GAGVSQSPSNKVTEKGKDVELRCDPISGHTALYWYRQSLGQGLEFLIYFQGNSAPDKSGLPSDRFSAERTGGSVSTLTIQRTQQEDSAVYLCASSSKTGGIGTQYFGPGTRLLVL.